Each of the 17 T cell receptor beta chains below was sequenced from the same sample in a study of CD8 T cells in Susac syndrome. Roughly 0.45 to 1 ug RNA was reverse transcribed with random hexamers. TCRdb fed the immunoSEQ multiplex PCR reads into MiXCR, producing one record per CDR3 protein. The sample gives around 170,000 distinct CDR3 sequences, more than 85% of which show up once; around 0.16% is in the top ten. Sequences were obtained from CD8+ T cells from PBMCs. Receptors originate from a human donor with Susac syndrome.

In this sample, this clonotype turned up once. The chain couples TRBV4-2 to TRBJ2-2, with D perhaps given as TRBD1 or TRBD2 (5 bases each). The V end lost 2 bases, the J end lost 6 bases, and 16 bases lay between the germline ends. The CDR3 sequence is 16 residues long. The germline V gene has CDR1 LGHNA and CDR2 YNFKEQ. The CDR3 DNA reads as TGTGCCAGCAGCCAAAACGAGGGTATGGGGGCCGGGGAGCTGTTTTTT. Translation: CASSQNEGMGAGELFF.

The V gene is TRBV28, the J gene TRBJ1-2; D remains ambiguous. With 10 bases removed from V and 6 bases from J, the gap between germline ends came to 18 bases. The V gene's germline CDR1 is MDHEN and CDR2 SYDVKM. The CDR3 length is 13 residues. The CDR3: CAIPVGGTDGYTF. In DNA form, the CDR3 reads TGTGCCATTCCCGTGGGCGGAACCGATGGCTACACCTTC.

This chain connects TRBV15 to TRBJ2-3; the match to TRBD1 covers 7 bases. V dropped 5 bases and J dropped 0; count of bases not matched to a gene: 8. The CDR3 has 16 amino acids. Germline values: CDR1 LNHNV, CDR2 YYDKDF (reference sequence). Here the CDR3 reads CATSLWTGVSTDTQYF. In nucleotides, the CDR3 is TGTGCCACCAGCTTATGGACAGGAGTCAGCACAGATACGCAGTATTTT.

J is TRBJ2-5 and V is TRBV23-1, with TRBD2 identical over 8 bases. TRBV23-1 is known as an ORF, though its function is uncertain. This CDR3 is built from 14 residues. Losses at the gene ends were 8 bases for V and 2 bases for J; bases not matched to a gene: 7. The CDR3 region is CASLSGGPQETQYF. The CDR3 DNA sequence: TGCGCCAGCTTATCGGGGGGGCCACAAGAGACCCAGTACTTC.

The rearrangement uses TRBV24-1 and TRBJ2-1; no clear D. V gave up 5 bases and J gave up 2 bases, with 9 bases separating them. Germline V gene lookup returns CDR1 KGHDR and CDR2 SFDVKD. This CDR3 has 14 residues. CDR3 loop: CATSGAGTYNEQFF. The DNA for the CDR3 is TGTGCCACCAGTGGGGCCGGAACCTACAATGAGCAGTTCTTC.

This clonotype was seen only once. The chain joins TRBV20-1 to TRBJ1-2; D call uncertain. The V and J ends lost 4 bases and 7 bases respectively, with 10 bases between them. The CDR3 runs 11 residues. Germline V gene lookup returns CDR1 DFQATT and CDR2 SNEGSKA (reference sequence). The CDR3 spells CSAIGPPGYTF. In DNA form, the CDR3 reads TGCAGTGCTATAGGGCCCCCTGGCTACACCTTC.

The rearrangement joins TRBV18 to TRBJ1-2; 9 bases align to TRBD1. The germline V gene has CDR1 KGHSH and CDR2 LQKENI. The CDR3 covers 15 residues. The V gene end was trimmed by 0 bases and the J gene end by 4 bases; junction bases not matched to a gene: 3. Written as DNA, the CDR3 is TGTGCCAGCTCACCACCGGGGACAGGGATCTATGGCTACACCTTC. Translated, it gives CASSPPGTGIYGYTF.

Here the CDR3 reads CATAPGIRGETQYF. The CDR3 DNA reads as TGTGCCACCGCTCCAGGGATTCGGGGAGAGACCCAGTACTTC. The chain is built from TRBV25-1 and TRBJ2-5; TRBD1 or TRBD2 may be the D gene (5 bases each). Trimming pared 10 bases from V and 4 bases from J, leaving 19 bases between. There are 14 residues in the CDR3. CDR1 is MGHDK, CDR2 SYGVNS, per germline.

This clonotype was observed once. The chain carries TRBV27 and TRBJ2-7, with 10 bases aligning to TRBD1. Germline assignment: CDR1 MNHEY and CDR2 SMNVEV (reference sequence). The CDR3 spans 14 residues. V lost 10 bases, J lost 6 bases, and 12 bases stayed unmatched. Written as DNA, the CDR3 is TGTGCCACCAGATGGGGGACAGGGGCCATCGAGCAGTACTTC. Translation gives CATRWGTGAIEQYF.

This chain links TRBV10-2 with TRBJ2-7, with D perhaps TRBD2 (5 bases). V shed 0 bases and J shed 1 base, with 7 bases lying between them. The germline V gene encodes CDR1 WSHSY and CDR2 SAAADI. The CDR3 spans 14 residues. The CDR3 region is CASSESRVSYEQYF. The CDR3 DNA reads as TGCGCCAGCAGTGAGTCGAGGGTTTCCTACGAGCAGTACTTC.

CDR3 residues: CASKLTGPLEKLFF. CDR3 nucleotide sequence: TGTGCCAGCAAGTTGACCGGCCCTTTGGAAAAACTGTTTTTT. The chain carries TRBV5-6 and TRBJ1-4; D is unresolved. The CDR3 sequence is 14 residues long. The germline gives CDR1 SGHDT, CDR2 YYEEEE. V was shortened by 6 bases and J by 8 bases, with 17 bases between the two germline ends.

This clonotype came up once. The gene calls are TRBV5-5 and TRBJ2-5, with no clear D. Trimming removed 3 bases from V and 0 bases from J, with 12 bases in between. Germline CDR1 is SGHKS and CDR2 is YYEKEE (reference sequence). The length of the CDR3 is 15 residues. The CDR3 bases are TGTGCCAGCAGCTCCGATTTACGGGACCAAGAGACCCAGTACTTC. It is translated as CASSSDLRDQETQYF.

The CDR3 DNA sequence: TGTGCCAGCAGTGGAGGCTTTCAGGGAGCCTATGGCTACACCTTC. Residues: CASSGGFQGAYGYTF. The J gene is TRBJ1-2, the V gene TRBV5-6, with D maybe TRBD1 (5 bases). The CDR3 is made up of 15 amino acids. Trimming cost V 5 bases and J 4 bases, with 18 bases left between them. The V gene's germline CDR1 is SGHDT and CDR2 YYEEEE.

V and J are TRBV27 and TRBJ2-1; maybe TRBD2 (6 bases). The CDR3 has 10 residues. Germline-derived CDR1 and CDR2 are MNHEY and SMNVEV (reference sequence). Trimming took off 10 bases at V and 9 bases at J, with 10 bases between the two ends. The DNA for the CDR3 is TGTGCCACCGGGGGAACTGAGCAGTTCTTC. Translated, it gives CATGGTEQFF.

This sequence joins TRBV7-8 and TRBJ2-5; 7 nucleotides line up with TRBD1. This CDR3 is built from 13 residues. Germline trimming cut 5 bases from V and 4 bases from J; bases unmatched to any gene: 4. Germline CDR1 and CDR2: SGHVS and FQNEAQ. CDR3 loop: CASSRTGAETQYF. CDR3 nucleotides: TGTGCCAGCAGCCGTACAGGGGCAGAGACCCAGTACTTC. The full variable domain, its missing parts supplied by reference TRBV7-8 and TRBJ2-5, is GAGVSQSPRYKVAKRGQDVALRCDPISGHVSLFWYQQALGQGPEFLTYFQNEAQLDKSGLPSDRFFAERPEGSVSTLKIQRTQQEDSAVYLCASSRTGAETQYFGPGTRLLVL.

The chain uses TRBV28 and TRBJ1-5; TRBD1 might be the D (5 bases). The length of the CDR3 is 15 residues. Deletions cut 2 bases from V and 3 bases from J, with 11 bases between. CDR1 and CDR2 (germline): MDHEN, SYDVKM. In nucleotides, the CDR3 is TGTGCCAGCAGTTTAGGCGACAGACTCAATCAGCCCCAGCATTTT. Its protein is CASSLGDRLNQPQHF. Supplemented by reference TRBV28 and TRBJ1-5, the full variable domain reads DVKVTQSSRYLVKRTGEKVFLECVQDMDHENMFWYRQDPGLGLRLIYFSYDVKMKEKGDIPEGYSVSREKKERFSLILESASTNQTSMYLCASSLGDRLNQPQHFGDGTRLSIL.

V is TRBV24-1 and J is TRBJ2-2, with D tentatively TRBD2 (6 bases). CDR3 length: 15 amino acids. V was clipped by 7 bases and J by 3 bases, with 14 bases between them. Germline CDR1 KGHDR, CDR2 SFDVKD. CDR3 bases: TGTGCCACCAGAGATAATAGCGGACACACCGGGGAGCTGTTTTTT. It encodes CATRDNSGHTGELFF.